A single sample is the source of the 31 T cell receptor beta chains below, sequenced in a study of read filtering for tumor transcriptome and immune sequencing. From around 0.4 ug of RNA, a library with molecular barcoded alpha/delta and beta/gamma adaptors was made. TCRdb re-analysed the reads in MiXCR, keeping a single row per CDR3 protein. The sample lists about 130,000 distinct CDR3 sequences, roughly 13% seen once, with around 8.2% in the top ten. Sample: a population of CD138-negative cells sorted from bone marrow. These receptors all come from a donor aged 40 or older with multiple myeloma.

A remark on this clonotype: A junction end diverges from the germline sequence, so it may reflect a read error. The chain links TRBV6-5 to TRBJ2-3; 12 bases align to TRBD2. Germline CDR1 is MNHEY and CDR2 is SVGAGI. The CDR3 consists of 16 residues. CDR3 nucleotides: TGTGCCAGCACCGAGACTAGCGGGAGATCATTAGATACGCTGTATTTT. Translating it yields CASTETSGRSLDTLYF.

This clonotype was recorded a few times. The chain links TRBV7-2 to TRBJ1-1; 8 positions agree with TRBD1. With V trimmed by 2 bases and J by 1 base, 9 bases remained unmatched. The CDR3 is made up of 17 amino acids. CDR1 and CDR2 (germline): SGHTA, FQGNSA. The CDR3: CASSLKYGQGANTEAFF. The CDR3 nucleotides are TGTGCCAGCAGCTTAAAATATGGGCAGGGGGCGAACACTGAAGCTTTCTTT. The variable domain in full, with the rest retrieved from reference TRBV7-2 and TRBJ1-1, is GAGVSQSPSNKVTEKGKDVELRCDPISGHTALYWYRQSLGQGLEFLIYFQGNSAPDKSGLPSDRFSAERTGGSVSTLTIQRTQQEDSAVYLCASSLKYGQGANTEAFFGQGTRLTVV.

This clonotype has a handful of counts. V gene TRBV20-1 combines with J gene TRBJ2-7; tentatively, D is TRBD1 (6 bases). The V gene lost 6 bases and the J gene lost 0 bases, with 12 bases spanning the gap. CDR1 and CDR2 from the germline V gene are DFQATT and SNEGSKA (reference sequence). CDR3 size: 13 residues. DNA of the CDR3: TGCAGTGCCAGGGGTACGTCCTCCTACGAGCAGTACTTC. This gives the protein CSARGTSSYEQYF.

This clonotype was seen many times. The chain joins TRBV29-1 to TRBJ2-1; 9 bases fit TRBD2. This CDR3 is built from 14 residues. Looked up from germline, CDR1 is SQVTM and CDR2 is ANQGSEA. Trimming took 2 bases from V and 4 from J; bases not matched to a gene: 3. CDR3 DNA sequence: TGCAGCGTTGAACCCAGCGGGAGGTACAATGAGCAGTTCTTC. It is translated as CSVEPSGRYNEQFF.

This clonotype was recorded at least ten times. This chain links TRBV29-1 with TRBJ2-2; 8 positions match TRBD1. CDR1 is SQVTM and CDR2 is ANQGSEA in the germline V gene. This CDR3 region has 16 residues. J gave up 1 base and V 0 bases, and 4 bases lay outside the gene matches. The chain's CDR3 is CSVEDRTGLNTGELFF. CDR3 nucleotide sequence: TGCAGCGTTGAAGACCGGACAGGGCTGAACACCGGGGAGCTGTTTTTT.

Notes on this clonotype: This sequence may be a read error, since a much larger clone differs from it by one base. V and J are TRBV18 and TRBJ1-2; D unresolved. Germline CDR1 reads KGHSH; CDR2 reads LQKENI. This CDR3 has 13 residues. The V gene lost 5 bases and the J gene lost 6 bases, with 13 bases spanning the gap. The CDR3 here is CASSTNLGNGYTF. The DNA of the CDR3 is TGTGCCAGCTCAACTAACCTGGGAAATGGCTACACCTTC. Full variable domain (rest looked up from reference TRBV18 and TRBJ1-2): NAGVMQNPRHLVRRRGQEARLRCSPMKGHSHVYWYRQLPEEGLKFMVYLQKENIIDESGMPKERFSAEFPKEGPSILRIQQVVRGDSAAYFCASSTNLGNGYTFGSGTRLTVV.

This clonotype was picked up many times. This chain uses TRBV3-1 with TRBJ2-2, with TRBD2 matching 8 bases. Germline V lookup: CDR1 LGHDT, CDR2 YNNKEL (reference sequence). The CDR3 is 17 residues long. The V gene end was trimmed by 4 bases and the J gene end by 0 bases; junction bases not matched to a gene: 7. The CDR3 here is CASSPGLAMTNTGELFF. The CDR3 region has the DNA TGTGCCAGCAGCCCTGGACTAGCTATGACGAACACCGGGGAGCTGTTTTTT.

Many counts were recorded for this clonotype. The CDR3 here is CASSLYGSSEAFF. In nucleotides, the CDR3 is TGTGCCAGCAGCTTATATGGTTCTTCCGAAGCTTTCTTT. The J gene is TRBJ1-1, the V gene TRBV7-3; D not resolved. This CDR3 region has 13 residues. The V end was cut by 2 bases, the J end by 8 bases, with 12 bases between. CDR1 is SGHTA, CDR2 FQGTGA, per germline.

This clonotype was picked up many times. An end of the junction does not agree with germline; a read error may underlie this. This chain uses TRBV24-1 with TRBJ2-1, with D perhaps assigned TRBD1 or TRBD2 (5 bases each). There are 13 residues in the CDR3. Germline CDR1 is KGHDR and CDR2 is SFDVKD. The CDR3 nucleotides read TGTGCCACGAGTGGGGGTGGGATCAATGAGCAGTTCTTC. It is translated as CATSGGGINEQFF.

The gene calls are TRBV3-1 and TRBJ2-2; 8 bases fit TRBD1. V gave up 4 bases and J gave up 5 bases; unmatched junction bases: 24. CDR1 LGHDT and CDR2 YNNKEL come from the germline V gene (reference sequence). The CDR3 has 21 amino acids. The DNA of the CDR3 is TGTGCCAGCAGCCTAGTGGTTAACAGGGGGACCTTTGAGCGGCGAACCGGGGAGCTGTTTTTT. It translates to CASSLVVNRGTFERRTGELFF.

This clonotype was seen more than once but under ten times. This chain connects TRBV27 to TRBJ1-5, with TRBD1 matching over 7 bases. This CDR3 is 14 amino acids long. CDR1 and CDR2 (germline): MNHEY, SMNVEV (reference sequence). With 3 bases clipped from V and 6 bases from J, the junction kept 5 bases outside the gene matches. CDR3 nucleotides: TGTGCCAGCAGTTTCGACAGGGACGCTCAGCCCCAGCATTTT. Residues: CASSFDRDAQPQHF.

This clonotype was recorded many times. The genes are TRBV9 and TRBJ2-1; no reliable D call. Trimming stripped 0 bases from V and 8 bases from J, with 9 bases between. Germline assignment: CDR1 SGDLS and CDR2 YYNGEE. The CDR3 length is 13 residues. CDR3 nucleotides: TGTGCCAGCAGCGTAGAGAGTGGGTATGAGCAGTTCTTC. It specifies CASSVESGYEQFF.

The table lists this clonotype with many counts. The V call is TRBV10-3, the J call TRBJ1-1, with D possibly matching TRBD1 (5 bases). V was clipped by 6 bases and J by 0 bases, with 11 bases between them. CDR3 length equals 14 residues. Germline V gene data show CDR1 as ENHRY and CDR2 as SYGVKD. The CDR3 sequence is CAISPDTMNTEAFF. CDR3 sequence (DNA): TGTGCCATCAGCCCGGACACCATGAACACTGAAGCTTTCTTT.

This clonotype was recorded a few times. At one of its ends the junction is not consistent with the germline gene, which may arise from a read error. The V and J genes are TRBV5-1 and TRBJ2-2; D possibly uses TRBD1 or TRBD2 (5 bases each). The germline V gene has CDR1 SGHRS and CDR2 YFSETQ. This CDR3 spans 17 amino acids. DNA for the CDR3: TGCGCCAGCAGCTTGGTCGCCGGGACGGCGAAAACCGAGGAGCTGTTTTTT. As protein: CASSLVAGTAKTEELFF. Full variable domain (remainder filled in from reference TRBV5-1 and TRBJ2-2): KAGVTQTPRYLIKTRGQQVTLSCSPISGHRSVSWYQQTPGQGLQFLFEYFSETQRNKGNFPGRFSGRQFSNSRSEMNVSTLELGDSALYLCASSLVAGTAKTEELFFGEGSRLTVL.

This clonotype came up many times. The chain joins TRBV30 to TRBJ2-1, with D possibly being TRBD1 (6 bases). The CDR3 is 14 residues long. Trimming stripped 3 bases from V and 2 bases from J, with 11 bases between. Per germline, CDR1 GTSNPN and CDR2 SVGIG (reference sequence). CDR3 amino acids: CAWRARGPYNEQFF. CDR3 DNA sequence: TGTGCCTGGAGGGCCAGGGGTCCCTACAATGAGCAGTTCTTC.

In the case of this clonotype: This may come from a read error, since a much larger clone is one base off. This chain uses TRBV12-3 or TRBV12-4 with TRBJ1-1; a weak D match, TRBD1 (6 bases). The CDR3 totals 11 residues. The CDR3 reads CASSLTYRASF. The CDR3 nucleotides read TGTGCCAGCAGTTTGACCTACAGGGCTTCCTTT.

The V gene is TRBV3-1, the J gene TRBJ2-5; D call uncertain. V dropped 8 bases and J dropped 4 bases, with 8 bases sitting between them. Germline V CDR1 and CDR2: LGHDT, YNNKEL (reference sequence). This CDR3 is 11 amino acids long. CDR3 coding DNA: TGTGCCAGCGGCCTCTTAGAGACCCAGTACTTC. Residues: CASGLLETQYF.

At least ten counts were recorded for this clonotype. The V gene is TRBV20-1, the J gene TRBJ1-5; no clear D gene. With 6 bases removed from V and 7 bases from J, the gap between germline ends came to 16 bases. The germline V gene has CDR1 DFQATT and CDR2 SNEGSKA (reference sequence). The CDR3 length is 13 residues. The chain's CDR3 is CSASPGFRQPQHF. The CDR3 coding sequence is TGCAGTGCCAGCCCGGGGTTCCGACAGCCCCAGCATTTT.

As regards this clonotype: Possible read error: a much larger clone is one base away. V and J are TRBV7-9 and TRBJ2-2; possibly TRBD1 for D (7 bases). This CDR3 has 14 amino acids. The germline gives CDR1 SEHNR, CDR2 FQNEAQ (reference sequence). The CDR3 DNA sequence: TGTGCCAGCAGCGCGGGACAGAACGCCGGGGAGCTGTTTTTT. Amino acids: CASSAGQNAGELFF.

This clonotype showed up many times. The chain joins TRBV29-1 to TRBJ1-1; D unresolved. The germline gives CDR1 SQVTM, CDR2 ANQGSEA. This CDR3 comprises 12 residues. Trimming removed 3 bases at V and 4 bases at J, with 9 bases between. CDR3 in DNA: TGCAGCGTTGAGTCCCGGAGCACTGAAGCTTTCTTT. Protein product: CSVESRSTEAFF. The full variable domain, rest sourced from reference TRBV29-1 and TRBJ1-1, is SAVISQKPSRDICQRGTSLTIQCQVDSQVTMMFWYRQQPGQSLTLIATANQGSEATYESGFVIDKFPISRPNLTFSTLTVSNMSPEDSSIYLCSVESRSTEAFFGQGTRLTVV.

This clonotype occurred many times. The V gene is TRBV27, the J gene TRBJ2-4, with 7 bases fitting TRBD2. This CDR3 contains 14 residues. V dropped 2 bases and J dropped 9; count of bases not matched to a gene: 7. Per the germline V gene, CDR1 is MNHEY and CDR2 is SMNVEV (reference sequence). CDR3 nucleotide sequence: TGTGCCAGCAGTTTAAGGCCCCCGGGGGGCATTCAGTACTTC. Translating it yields CASSLRPPGGIQYF.

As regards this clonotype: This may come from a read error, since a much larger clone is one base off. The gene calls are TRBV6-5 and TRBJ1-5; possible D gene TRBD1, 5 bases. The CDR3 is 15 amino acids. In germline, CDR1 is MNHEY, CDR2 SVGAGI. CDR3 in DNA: TGTGCCAGCGATTCCGGGGGAAATAGCAATCAGCTCCAGCATTTT. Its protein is CASDSGGNSNQLQHF.

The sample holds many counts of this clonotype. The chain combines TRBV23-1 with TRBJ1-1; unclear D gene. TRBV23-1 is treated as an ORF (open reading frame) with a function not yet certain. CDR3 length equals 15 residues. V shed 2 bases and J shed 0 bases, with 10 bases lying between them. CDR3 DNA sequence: TGCGCCAGCAGTCAACCGAGAAGGCTGAACACTGAAGCTTTCTTT. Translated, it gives CASSQPRRLNTEAFF.

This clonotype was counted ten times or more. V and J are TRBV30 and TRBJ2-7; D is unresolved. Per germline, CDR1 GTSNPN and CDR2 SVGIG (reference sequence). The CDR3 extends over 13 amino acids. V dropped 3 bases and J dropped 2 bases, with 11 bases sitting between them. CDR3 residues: CAWRGPDPYEQYF. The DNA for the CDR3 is TGTGCCTGGAGGGGCCCGGATCCCTACGAGCAGTACTTC. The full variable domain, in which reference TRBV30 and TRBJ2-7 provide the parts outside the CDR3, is SQTIHQWPATLVQPVGSPLSLECTVEGTSNPNLYWYRQAAGRGLQLLFYSVGIGQISSEVPQNLSASRPQDRQFILSSKKLLLSDSGFYLCAWRGPDPYEQYFGPGTRLTVT.

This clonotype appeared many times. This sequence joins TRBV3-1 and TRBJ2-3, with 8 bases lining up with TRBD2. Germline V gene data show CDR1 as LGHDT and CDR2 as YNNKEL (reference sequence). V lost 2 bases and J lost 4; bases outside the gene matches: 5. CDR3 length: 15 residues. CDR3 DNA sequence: TGTGCCAGCAGCCAAAGCGGGAGTTTCGCAGATACGCAGTATTTT. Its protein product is CASSQSGSFADTQYF.

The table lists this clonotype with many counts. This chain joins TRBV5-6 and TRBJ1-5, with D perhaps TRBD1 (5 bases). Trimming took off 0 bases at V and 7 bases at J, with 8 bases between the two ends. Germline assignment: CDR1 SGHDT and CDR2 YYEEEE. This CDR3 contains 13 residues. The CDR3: CASSLVGEQPQHF. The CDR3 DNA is TGTGCCAGCAGCTTGGTGGGGGAACAGCCCCAGCATTTT.

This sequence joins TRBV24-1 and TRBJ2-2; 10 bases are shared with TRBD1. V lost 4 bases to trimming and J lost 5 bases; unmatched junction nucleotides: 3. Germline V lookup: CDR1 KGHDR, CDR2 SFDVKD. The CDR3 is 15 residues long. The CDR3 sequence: CATSDAGQGTGELFF. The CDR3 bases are TGTGCCACCAGTGACGCGGGACAGGGGACCGGGGAGCTGTTTTTT.

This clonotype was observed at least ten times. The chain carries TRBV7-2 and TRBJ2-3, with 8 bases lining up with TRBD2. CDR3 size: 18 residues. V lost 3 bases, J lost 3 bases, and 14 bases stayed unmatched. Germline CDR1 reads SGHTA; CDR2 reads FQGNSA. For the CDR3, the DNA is TGTGCCAGCAGCTTTAAGAGCGGGAGTTGGGGCCTGACAGATACGCAGTATTTT. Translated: CASSFKSGSWGLTDTQYF.

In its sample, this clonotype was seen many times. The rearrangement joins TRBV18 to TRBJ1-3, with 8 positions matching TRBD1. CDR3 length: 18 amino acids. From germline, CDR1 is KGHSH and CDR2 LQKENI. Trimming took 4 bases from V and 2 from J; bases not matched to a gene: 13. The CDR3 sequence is CASSLTAAGGKAGNTIYF. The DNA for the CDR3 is TGTGCCAGCTCACTAACGGCGGCAGGGGGCAAAGCTGGAAACACCATATATTTT.

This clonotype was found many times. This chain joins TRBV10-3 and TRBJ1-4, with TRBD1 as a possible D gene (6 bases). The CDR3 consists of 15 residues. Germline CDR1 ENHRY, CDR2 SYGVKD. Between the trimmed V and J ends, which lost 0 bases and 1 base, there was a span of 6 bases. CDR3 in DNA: TGTGCCATCAGTGAGTCAGGGGGAACTAATGAAAAACTGTTTTTT. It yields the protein CAISESGGTNEKLFF.

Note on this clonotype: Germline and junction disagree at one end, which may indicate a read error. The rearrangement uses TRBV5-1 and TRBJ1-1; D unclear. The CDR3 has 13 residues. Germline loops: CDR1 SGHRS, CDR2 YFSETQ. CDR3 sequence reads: CTSSSRTNTEASF. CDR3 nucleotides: TGCACCAGCAGCTCTCGGACTAACACTGAAGCTTCCTTT.